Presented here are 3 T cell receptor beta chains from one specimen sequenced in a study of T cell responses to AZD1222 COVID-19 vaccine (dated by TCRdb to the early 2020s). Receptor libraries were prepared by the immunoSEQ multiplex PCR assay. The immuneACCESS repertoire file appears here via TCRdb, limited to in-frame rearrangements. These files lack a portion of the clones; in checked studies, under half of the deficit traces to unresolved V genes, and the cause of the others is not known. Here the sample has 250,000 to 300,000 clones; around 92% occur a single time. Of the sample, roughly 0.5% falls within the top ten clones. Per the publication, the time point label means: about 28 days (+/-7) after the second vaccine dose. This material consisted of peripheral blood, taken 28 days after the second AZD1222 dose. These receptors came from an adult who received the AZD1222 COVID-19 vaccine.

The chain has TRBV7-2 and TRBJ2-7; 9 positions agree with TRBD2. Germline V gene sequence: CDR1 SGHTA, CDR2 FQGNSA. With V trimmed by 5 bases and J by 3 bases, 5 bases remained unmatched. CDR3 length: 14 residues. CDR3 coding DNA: TGTGCCAGCAGCGAGACTAGCGGATACTACGAGCAGTACTTC. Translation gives CASSETSGYYEQYF.

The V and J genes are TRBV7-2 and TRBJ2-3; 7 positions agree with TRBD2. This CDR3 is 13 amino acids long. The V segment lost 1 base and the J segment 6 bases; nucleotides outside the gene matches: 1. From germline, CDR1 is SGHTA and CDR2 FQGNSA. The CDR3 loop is CASSLGAGDTQYF. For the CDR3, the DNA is TGTGCCAGCAGCTTAGGAGCGGGGGATACGCAGTATTTT.

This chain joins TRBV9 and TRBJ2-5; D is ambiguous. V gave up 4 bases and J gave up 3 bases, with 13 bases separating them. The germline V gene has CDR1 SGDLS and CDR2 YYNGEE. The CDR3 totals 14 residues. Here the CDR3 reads CASSPYLGKETQYF. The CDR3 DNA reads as TGTGCCAGCAGCCCATACTTGGGCAAAGAGACCCAGTACTTC. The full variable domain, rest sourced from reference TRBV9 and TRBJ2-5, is DSGVTQTPKHLITATGQRVTLRCSPRSGDLSVYWYQQSLDQGLQFLIQYYNGEERAKGNILERFSAQQFPDLHSELNLSSLELGDSALYFCASSPYLGKETQYFGPGTRLLVL.